This T cell receptor beta chain is from a study of PD-1 blockade in classical Hodgkin lymphoma. The V gene's germline CDR1 is SGHTS and CDR2 YDEGEE. Trimming cost V 0 bases and J 2 bases, with 9 bases left between them. CDR3 length: 15 residues. As regards this clone: No antigen is known for it.

Here immunoSEQ multiplex PCR was the method, and the copy in TCRdb shows in-frame clones only, minus some. The sample includes 40,000 to 45,000 clones, under 75% of them seen just once. Study-wide results and caveats: With respect to the repertoire differences, their causes, possibly disease activity or prior therapy, remain undefined. At C4D1, TCR diversity had climbed significantly for CD4+ cells, though not for CD8+ cells. Relapsed/refractory patients reportedly had lower baseline diversity than newly diagnosed patients.

All patients relapsed after autologous stem cell transplantation, and brentuximab vedotin exposure varied. Best responses were complete response, partial response or progressive disease. This material consisted of peripheral blood mononuclear cells (PBMCs), taken before the second cycle of nivolumab. This clonotype was sampled from a human donor with classical Hodgkin lymphoma. V gene TRBV5-8 combines with J gene TRBJ2-4; D unresolved. In nucleotides, the CDR3 is TGTGCCAGCAGCTTGGGACGGCCGACCAAAAACATTCAGTACTTC. This gives the protein CASSLGRPTKNIQYF.